These T cell receptor beta chains were read from a single sample in a study of shared clonotypes between healthy human individuals. The data were produced by immunoSEQ multiplex PCR, yet TCRdb's version contains in-frame clones alone and is incomplete. The sample consists of under 1,100,000 clones, more than 60% of them appearing once. The sample consisted of memory CD4+ T cells sorted from blood. The receptors were gathered from a man aged 18 to 29 in good health. Both conserved end residues are part of each CDR3. Each record gives: J gene, clone size, D gene, V gene, CDR3 DNA, CDR3 protein. D genes are given only for firm matches. Not every row has a clone size; where given, it reads once, few, many or a size class.

>TRBJ2-3|NA|TRBD2|TRBV5-1
TGCGCCAGCAGCTTGGGTCGGCTAGCGGGGGGGCCGTCCGCAGATACGCAGTATTTT
CASSLGRLAGGPSADTQYF
>TRBJ2-3|NA|NA|TRBV5-1
TGCGCCAGTGGGGGAAGCACAGATACGCAGTATTTT
CASGGSTDTQYF
>TRBJ2-2|once|TRBD1|TRBV9
TGTGCCAGCCAAGGACAGGGACCTAACACCGGGGAGCTGTTTTTT
CASQGQGPNTGELFF
>TRBJ1-1|NA|NA|TRBV7-2
TGTGCCAGCAGCCATGGGGTGTCCACTGAAGCTTTCTTT
CASSHGVSTEAFF
>TRBJ2-1|NA|TRBD2|TRBV7-9
TGTGCCAGCAGCCCTGGGACTAGCGGGAGCTCCTACAATGAGCAGTTCTTC
CASSPGTSGSSYNEQFF
>TRBJ2-5|NA|NA|TRBV5-1
TGCGCCAGCAGCCCCAGCCCGGGTGTCGGTGAGACCCAGTACTTC
CASSPSPGVGETQYF
>TRBJ2-4|NA|TRBD2|TRBV4-1
TGCGCCAGCAGCCCAGCCGGGGGGGGCTCGATAGCCAAAAACATTCAGTACTTC
CASSPAGGGSIAKNIQYF
>TRBJ1-2|NA|TRBD1|TRBV2
TGTGCCAGCAGTTATCAAGGGACAGAGATCTATGGCTACACCTTC
CASSYQGTEIYGYTF
>TRBJ2-3|NA|NA|TRBV28
TGTGCCAGCAGTCCCGCAGGTAGCCTTGCAGATACGCAGTATTTT
CASSPAGSLADTQYF
>TRBJ2-5|many|NA|TRBV19
TGTGCCAGTAGTATCCTCTTCGGAGAGACCCAGTACTTC
CASSILFGETQYF
>TRBJ2-3|NA|TRBD1|TRBV5-1
TGCGCCAGCAGCCCACCGGGACAGGGCCGCACAGATACGCAGTATTTT
CASSPPGQGRTDTQYF
>TRBJ1-4|few|TRBD1|TRBV7-9
TGTGCCAGCAGTGGACAGGGGTCTAATGAAAAACTGTTTTTT
CASSGQGSNEKLFF
>TRBJ2-2|NA|NA|TRBV5-4
TGTGCCAGCAGGAAGGGGGAAACGAACACCGGGGAGCTGTTTTTT
CASRKGETNTGELFF
>TRBJ1-5|NA|TRBD1|TRBV28
TGTGCCAGCAGAGCCCAGGGGGCGAGCAATCAGCCCCAGCATTTT
CASRAQGASNQPQHF
>TRBJ1-4|NA|TRBD1|TRBV19
TGTGCCAGTAGTATGGGACAGCTTCCGAATGAAAAACTGTTTTTT
CASSMGQLPNEKLFF
>TRBJ1-5|NA|TRBD1|TRBV6-1
TGTGCCAGCAGTGGGACAGGGGGCAATCAGCCCCAGCATTTT
CASSGTGGNQPQHF
>TRBJ2-3|many|NA|TRBV28
TGTGCCAGCAGTCTCCCCCCGGACCTCACAGATACGCAGTATTTT
CASSLPPDLTDTQYF
>TRBJ2-3|NA|TRBD1|TRBV19
TGTGCCAGTAGGGACAGGGGGAGGGCAGATACGCAGTATTTT
CASRDRGRADTQYF
>TRBJ1-2|NA|TRBD1|TRBV28
TGTGCCAGCAATTGGCAGGGGGAAGGCTACACCTTC
CASNWQGEGYTF
>TRBJ2-7|NA|TRBD2|TRBV7-6
TGTGCCAGCAGCCGCGTGAGGGCGGGAGGACCCAACGAGCAGTACTTC
CASSRVRAGGPNEQYF
>TRBJ1-1|NA|NA|TRBV6-5
TGTGCCAGCAGTTACTCGGAGTTGTCCACTGAAGCTTTCTTT
CASSYSELSTEAFF
>TRBJ2-3|few|NA|TRBV15
TGTGCCACCAGCAGGGGTAGCCTTGCTAGCACAGATACGCAGTATTTT
CATSRGSLASTDTQYF